This T cell receptor (beta chain) was observed in a study of T cell responses to AZD1222 COVID-19 vaccine listed by TCRdb under 2021. Looking at the study overall: AZD1222 recipients given second doses at about 4 weeks or at about 12 weeks were pooled, since spike-specific TCR depth and breadth were not found to differ between the two schedules. Enrollment into the trials was organized by age into subgroups of 18-55, 56-69 and 70-plus years, and those subgroups contained roughly 150, 30 and 60 TCR-sequenced participants, respectively. A total of about 230 trial participants underwent TCR sequencing, of whom 207 received two doses of AZD1222 and about 26 received two doses of the MenACWY control vaccine.

About this clone itself: Its specific antigen is unknown. Within one base of it there is no much larger clone, and no base qualities were kept.

The study at large found these results: Reportedly, close to half of the unique spike-specific TCRs recognized epitopes lying outside the regions that are mutated in the B.1.351 and B.1.1.7 variants. In the small 56-69-year group, the increase in depth fell short of significance, most likely because of low power. The vaccine-associated CD4 TCRs covered the entire spike protein, and the dominant responses fell in regions 160-218 and 743-854. Most participants were white British and females outnumbered males, and the authors suggested that clonal diversity may have been underestimated. Because no samples from the day 14 peak response were available, repertoires could be characterized only after the peak T cell response. Conclusions about previously exposed vaccinees are limited, since just 5 to 7 AZD1222 recipients were seropositive for SARS-CoV-2 at baseline. After two AZD1222 doses, spike-specific TCR breadth and depth were significantly higher than at day 0 and than in MenACWY recipients.

The CDR3 regions of human TCRbeta chains were subjected to immunosequencing. The paper's data handling went like this. Repertoire TCRs were matched against a reference library of SARS-CoV-2-specific TCRs generated with the MIRA antigen-specificity platform. Breadth meant the fraction of unique TCRs that were SARS-CoV-2-associated, whereas depth meant the fraction of total T cells that were SARS-CoV-2-associated. Using the MIRA data, each spike-specific TCR was assigned both to the spike region to which the TCR was reactive and to a CD4 or CD8 class. Log10-transformed breadth and depth values were compared by one-way ANOVA with Sidak's multiple comparisons tests. TCRdb stores this immuneACCESS table with in-frame sequences only. Part of the clones is absent; in the studies checked, under half of the shortfall reflects unresolved V genes, and no reason is known for the rest. Clonal size and the V and J genes are those of that table, whereas D and trimming came from the DNA. Here the sample has around 99,000 clones; roughly nine tenths occur a single time. Together, the top ten hold less than 8.5% of the sample.

The CDR3 measures 15 amino acids from cysteine to phenylalanine. The sequence is cut down to CDR3 DNA, 45 bases in frame from base 1. CDR1 and CDR2 were assigned from the germline V gene (reference sequence) as MNHEY and SMNVEV. The junction shows trimming of 2 bases on V and 6 bases on J, plus 14 bases between the germline ends. The time point label, read with the paper, signifies: baseline before first vaccination. Samples from vaccinated people were obtained from the UK trials COV001 and COV002, which included a single-blind randomized controlled phase 2/3 trial of AZD1222 (ChAdOx1 nCoV-19) in healthy adults. Trial participant PBMC samples were collected at day 0 and day 28 after the second dose for TCRbeta chain sequencing.

The receptor was isolated from an adult in good health. This chain is built from TRBV27 and TRBJ2-1; a tentative D match to TRBD1 spans 6 bases. The source was peripheral blood, collected on day 0 of AZD1222 vaccination. The nucleotides read TGTGCCAGCAGTTTAATGGGACACCTGTTCAATGAGCAGTTCTTC. This is translated as CASSLMGHLFNEQFF.